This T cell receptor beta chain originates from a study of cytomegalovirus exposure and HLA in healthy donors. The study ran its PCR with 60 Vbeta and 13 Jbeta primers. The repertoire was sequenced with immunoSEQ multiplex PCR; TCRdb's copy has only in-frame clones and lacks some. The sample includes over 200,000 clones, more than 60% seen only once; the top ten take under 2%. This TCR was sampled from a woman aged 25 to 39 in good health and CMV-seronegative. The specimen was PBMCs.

CDR3 protein: CASSPLDRPEQYF. As DNA, the CDR3 is TGTGCCAGCAGCCCTCTGGACAGGCCCGAGCAGTACTTC. The genes are TRBV7-9 and TRBJ2-5, with 7 bases identical to TRBD1. The J call is in doubt because the DNA end fits TRBJ2-7 better. The CDR3 is 13 amino acids. Germline CDR1 SEHNR, CDR2 FQNEAQ (reference sequence).